The 12 T cell receptor beta chains below were found in one sample sequenced in a study of cytotoxic CD8 clonotypes in ibrutinib-treated CLL. Here immunoSEQ multiplex PCR was the method, and the copy in TCRdb shows in-frame clones only, minus some. The sample has some 92,000 clones, over 60% seen once. The material sequenced was PBMCs, taken after 24 months of ibrutinib treatment. The receptors derive from a human donor with chronic lymphocytic leukemia.

V usage is TRBV4-2 and J usage is TRBJ2-5, with 7 positions matching TRBD1. V dropped 2 bases and J dropped 5; count of bases not matched to a gene: 5. The CDR3 is 14 amino acids. In germline, CDR1 is LGHNA, CDR2 YNFKEQ. CDR3 region: CASSQPRGPETQYF. CDR3 nucleotide sequence: TGTGCCAGCAGCCAACCGAGGGGGCCTGAGACCCAGTACTTC.

Of note for this clone: Additional DNA sequences in this sample encode the identical CDR3. V gene TRBV9 combines with J gene TRBJ2-1; the D is unclear. In germline, CDR1 is SGDLS, CDR2 YYNGEE. CDR3 length: 12 amino acids. V lost 0 bases, J lost 3 bases, and 1 base lay in between. Here the CDR3 DNA reads TGTGCCAGCAGCGTAGGCTACAATGAGCAGTTCTTC. Protein product: CASSVGYNEQFF.

A word on this clone: The sample contains more than one DNA sequence encoding this CDR3. J is TRBJ2-3 and V is TRBV7-9, with 7 bases matching TRBD1. In germline, CDR1 is SEHNR, CDR2 FQNEAQ (reference sequence). V was pared by 3 bases and J by 0 bases, with 0 bases of the junction left unmatched. The CDR3 runs 14 residues. This chain's CDR3 is CASSLGQSTDTQYF. For the CDR3, the DNA is TGTGCCAGCAGCTTGGGACAGAGCACAGATACGCAGTATTTT.

J is TRBJ2-1 and V is TRBV4-1, with 12 positions matching TRBD2. This CDR3 spans 15 amino acids. J lost 5 bases, V lost 1 base, and 0 bases had no gene match. The germline CDR1 and CDR2 sequences are MGHRA and YSYEKL. The CDR3 nucleotides read TGCGCCAGCAGCCAAGGACTAGCGGGAGACAATGAGCAGTTCTTC. Translation gives CASSQGLAGDNEQFF.

The chain has TRBV28 and TRBJ1-1, with D unclear. The CDR3 is made up of 13 amino acids. The V and J ends lost 5 bases and 1 base respectively, with 8 bases between them. Germline V lookup: CDR1 MDHEN, CDR2 SYDVKM. DNA for the CDR3: TGTGCCAGCAGTCCCAACAGGAACACTGAAGCTTTCTTT. This sequence encodes CASSPNRNTEAFF.

The gene calls are TRBV6-1 and TRBJ1-6; no clear D gene. V was pared by 7 bases and J by 9 bases, with 10 bases between. Germline V lookup: CDR1 MNHNS, CDR2 SASEGT. The CDR3 consists of 12 residues. The CDR3 sequence is CASMEGRSPLHF. The DNA of the CDR3 is TGTGCCAGCATGGAGGGTCGTTCACCCCTCCACTTT.

This clone was seen ten or more times. The chain has TRBV19 and TRBJ2-2; 7 bases are a match to TRBD2. The CDR3 totals 15 residues. Germline V gives CDR1 LNHDA, CDR2 SQIVND (reference sequence). The junction had 13 bases not matched to a gene; V was cut back by 10 bases and J by 5 bases. DNA for the CDR3: TGTGCCACCGGACTGTCAAACGGGGGGACCGGGGAGCTGTTTTTT. Translated, it gives CATGLSNGGTGELFF.

The rearrangement uses TRBV5-1 and TRBJ1-3; unclear D gene. Trimming stripped 2 bases from V and 0 bases from J, with 9 bases between. The length of the CDR3 is 15 residues. Germline V gene sequence: CDR1 SGHRS, CDR2 YFSETQ. The DNA for the CDR3 is TGCGCCAGCAGCTTAGGACGCCTCTCTGGAAACACCATATATTTT. Translation: CASSLGRLSGNTIYF.

The rearrangement uses TRBV19 and TRBJ2-3, with a tentative D call TRBD1 (5 bases). V was cut by 5 bases and J by 2 bases, with 14 bases left in between. The CDR3 is 15 amino acids. Germline CDR1 is LNHDA and CDR2 is SQIVND (reference sequence). CDR3 nucleotides: TGTGCCAGTAGTGCCGAAAGGGGAAACACAGATACGCAGTATTTT. This translates into CASSAERGNTDTQYF.

The chain uses TRBV5-4 and TRBJ2-7; unclear D gene. CDR1 and CDR2 (germline): SGHNT, YYREEE (reference sequence). The CDR3 length is 16 residues. The V end lost 1 base, the J end lost 4 bases, and 18 bases lay between the germline ends. The CDR3 sequence: CASSLRVGSRMYEQYF. The CDR3 DNA follows: TGTGCCAGCAGCTTGAGGGTTGGTTCGCGGATGTACGAGCAGTACTTC.

This clone was recorded a few times. V gene TRBV5-4 combines with J gene TRBJ2-7; D unresolved. Trimming removed 0 bases at V and 1 base at J, with 11 bases between. Per the germline V gene, CDR1 is SGHNT and CDR2 is YYREEE (reference sequence). The CDR3 totals 15 residues. CDR3 sequence (DNA): TGTGCCAGCAGCTTGGTGGGCGTCCCTTCCTACGAGCAGTACTTC. Residues: CASSLVGVPSYEQYF.

This clone was recorded only once. J is TRBJ2-7 and V is TRBV11-2; D may be TRBD2 (6 bases). Trimming removed 4 bases from V and 5 bases from J, with 18 bases in between. The germline gives CDR1 SGHAT, CDR2 FQNNGV. This CDR3 is 15 amino acids long. The CDR3 DNA reads TGTGCCAGCAGCTCCATCCGGAGTCAGCGGGACGAGCAGTACTTC. This codes for CASSSIRSQRDEQYF.